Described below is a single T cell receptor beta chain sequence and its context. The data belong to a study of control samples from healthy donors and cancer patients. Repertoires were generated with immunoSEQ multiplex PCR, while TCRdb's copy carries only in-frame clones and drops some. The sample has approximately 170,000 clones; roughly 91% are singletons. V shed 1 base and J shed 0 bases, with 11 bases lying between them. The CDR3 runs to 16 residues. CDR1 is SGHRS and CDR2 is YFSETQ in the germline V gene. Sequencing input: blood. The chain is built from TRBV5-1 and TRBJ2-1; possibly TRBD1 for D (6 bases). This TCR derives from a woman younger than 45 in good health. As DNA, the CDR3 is TGCGCCAGCAGCTTGTCCGGGACAACCTCCTACAATGAGCAGTTCTTC. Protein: CASSLSGTTSYNEQFF.